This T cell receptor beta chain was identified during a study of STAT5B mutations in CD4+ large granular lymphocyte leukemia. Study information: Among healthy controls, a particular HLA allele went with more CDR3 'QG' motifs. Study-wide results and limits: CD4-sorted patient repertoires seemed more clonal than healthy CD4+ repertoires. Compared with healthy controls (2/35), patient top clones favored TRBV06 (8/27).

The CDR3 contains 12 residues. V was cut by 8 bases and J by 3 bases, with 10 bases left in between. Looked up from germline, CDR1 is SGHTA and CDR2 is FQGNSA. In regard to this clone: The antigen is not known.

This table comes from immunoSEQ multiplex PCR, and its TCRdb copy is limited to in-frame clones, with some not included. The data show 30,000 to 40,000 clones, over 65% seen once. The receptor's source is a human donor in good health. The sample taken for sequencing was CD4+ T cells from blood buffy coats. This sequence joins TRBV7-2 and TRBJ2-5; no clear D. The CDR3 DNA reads TGTGCCAGCTCCAACGTCGAAGAGACCCAGTACTTC. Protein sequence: CASSNVEETQYF.